This is a list of T cell receptor beta chains from one sample in a study of blood T cell repertoires in COVID-19. Generated by immunoSEQ multiplex PCR, the TCRdb table keeps only in-frame clones and is missing some. The table includes under 200,000 clones, approximately 87% detected once. Material: peripheral blood. The source of these receptors is a man aged 18-30 years with active or convalescent COVID-19. Both conserved end residues are part of each CDR3. D genes are given only for firm matches. Size is stated for part of the rows, as once, few or many counts, or as a class when the clone is expanded.

j_call clone_size v_call d_call cdr3_aa cdr3_nt
TRBJ2-1 . TRBV6-5 . CASTLGHEQFF TGTGCCAGCACCCTTGGGCATGAGCAGTTCTTC
TRBJ2-7 . TRBV3-1/TRBV3-2 TRBD2 CASSQFGGNYEQYF TGTGCCAGCAGCCAATTCGGGGGGAACTACGAGCAGTACTTC
TRBJ2-7 . TRBV5-4 TRBD2 CASSYTGLVPSPEQYF TGTGCCAGCAGCTACACAGGACTAGTCCCGTCCCCCGAGCAGTACTTC
TRBJ2-7 once TRBV19 . CASSRGDTSYEQYF TGTGCCAGTAGCCGTGGGGACACCTCCTACGAGCAGTACTTC
TRBJ2-5 . TRBV21-1 . CASRKGGLAGGIQETQYF TGTGCCAGCAGGAAAGGGGGGCTAGCGGGAGGAATCCAAGAGACCCAGTACTTC
TRBJ2-7 . TRBV27 TRBD2 CASSLEAATGTSGKQYF TGTGCCAGCAGTCTAGAGGCAGCGACCGGGACTAGCGGTAAGCAGTACTTC
TRBJ2-1 . TRBV19 TRBD1 CASSIAGTGAYNEQFF TGTGCCAGTAGTATTGCAGGGACAGGGGCTTACAATGAGCAGTTCTTC
TRBJ1-6 . TRBV19 TRBD1 CASSRGQGYYNSPLHF TGTGCCAGTAGCCGGGGACAGGGCTACTATAATTCACCCCTCCACTTT
TRBJ1-1 . TRBV5-1 . CASSLAFGEYTEAFF TGCGCCAGCAGCTTGGCCTTCGGGGAGTACACTGAAGCTTTCTTT
TRBJ2-2 . TRBV6-1 TRBD1 CASSERGRQGSTGELFF TGTGCCAGCAGTGAACGGGGGCGACAGGGGAGCACCGGGGAGCTGTTTTTT
TRBJ2-3 . TRBV5-4 . CASSSTAGGPANTDTQYF TGTGCCAGCAGCTCCACGGCCGGCGGGCCCGCAAACACAGATACGCAGTATTTT
TRBJ1-2 . TRBV11-2 TRBD1 CASSRPGQAIYGYTF TGTGCCAGCAGCCGGCCGGGACAGGCTATCTATGGCTACACCTTC
TRBJ1-5 . TRBV10-3 . CAISPGSGSNQPQHF TGTGCCATCAGTCCCGGGTCTGGAAGCAATCAGCCCCAGCATTTT
TRBJ2-1 . TRBV7-6 TRBD2 CASRYPGGRSYNEQFF TGTGCCAGCAGATACCCGGGGGGACGCTCCTACAATGAGCAGTTCTTC
TRBJ2-1 . TRBV14 TRBD1 CASSQPGTGYEQFF TGTGCCAGCAGCCAACCCGGGACAGGGTATGAGCAGTTCTTC
TRBJ2-2 . TRBV19 TRBD2 CASGLDYYTGELFF TGTGCCAGTGGACTAGACTATTACACCGGGGAGCTGTTTTTT
TRBJ2-3 . TRBV3-1/TRBV3-2 TRBD2 CASSQAPLAGTDTQYF TGTGCCAGCAGCCAAGCCCCTCTAGCGGGCACAGATACGCAGTATTTT
TRBJ1-2 . TRBV11-2 . CASSSLQTLYGYTF TGTGCCAGCAGCTCTCTACAGACCCTCTATGGCTACACCTTC
TRBJ1-4 . TRBV23-1 . CASSQSTGPGPTNEKLFF TGCGCCAGCAGTCAATCGACAGGCCCCGGACCAACTAATGAAAAACTGTTTTTT
TRBJ2-7 . TRBV6-5 TRBD2 CASSYKLAGGNEQYF TGTGCCAGCAGTTACAAACTAGCGGGAGGCAACGAGCAGTACTTC
TRBJ2-4 . TRBV10-3 . CATRDNGVSDIQYF TGTGCCACCCGGGACAATGGGGTCTCAGACATTCAGTACTTC
TRBJ2-2 . TRBV10-1 . CASSDYTGELFF TGCGCCAGCAGTGACTACACCGGGGAGCTGTTTTTT